Given below is one T cell receptor (beta chain) in context. Its target is unknown. TCR sequencing covered a few patients who responded to pembrolizumab. This CDR3 contains 16 residues. Germline values: CDR1 MNHNY, CDR2 SVGAGI (reference sequence). Deletions cut 5 bases from V and 2 bases from J, with 19 bases between. TCRdb's copy holds only in-frame clones and misses some; the assay was immunoSEQ multiplex PCR. The sample consists of roughly 120,000 clones, more than 70% of them appearing once. This sample was taken from a study of PD-1 blockade in mismatch repair-deficient tumors. In the study overall: Patients had 12 to 13 mismatch repair-deficient cancer types and were previously treated and progressing.

The study's findings and limits: After pembrolizumab, tumor-resident clones rose rapidly, then generally contracted before radiologic responses.

The receptor's source is an adult with mismatch repair-deficient cancer. The chain links TRBV6-6 to TRBJ2-7; D is unresolved. The sequences come from peripheral blood, collected approximately 71 weeks after starting pembrolizumab. The CDR3 nucleotides are TGTGCCAGCAGTAACCAAGAGGTGGCAAAGGCCTACGAGCAGTACTTC. It is translated as CASSNQEVAKAYEQYF.